The rows below give T cell receptor beta chains drawn from one sample of a study of T cells after yellow fever vaccination. One entry per CDR3 protein, called by TCRdb with MiXCR from the 5' RACE reads. The profile shows 300,000 to 400,000 distinct CDR3 sequences, approximately 8% of them singletons. The specimen comprised PBMCs, sampled roughly 45 days after the first yellow fever vaccination. Receptors originate from a man aged 18 to 29 who received the YFV17D yellow fever vaccine. The conserved cysteine and the conserved F or W are not part of the CDR3 here. Each record gives: V gene, J gene, CDR3 protein.

TRBV4-3	TRBJ1-2	ASSIGAGEAGYT
TRBV6-5	TRBJ2-7	ASSYRQGLSYEQY
TRBV7-9	TRBJ1-6	ASSLGPNNSPLH
TRBV12-3/TRBV12-4	TRBJ1-5	ASSIRKLSNQPQH
TRBV9	TRBJ2-1	ASSVSGPEQF
TRBV7-2	TRBJ1-1	ASSLSGLGTEAF
TRBV12-3/TRBV12-4	TRBJ1-2	ASSFQEYGYT
TRBV7-3	TRBJ1-1	ASRQQGDTEAF
TRBV18	TRBJ1-5	ASSPGAGKQPQH
TRBV20-1	TRBJ1-1	SARDIGAEAF
TRBV25-1	TRBJ2-7	ASSDRGLNEQY
TRBV4-1	TRBJ1-6	ASSIGQGGNSPLH
TRBV5-5	TRBJ1-5	ASSSGGGVSNQPQH
TRBV12-3/TRBV12-4	TRBJ1-1	ASSAVRGAAEAF
TRBV5-1	TRBJ1-1	ASSLSLVRNTEAF
TRBV20-1	TRBJ2-6	SASWVPGANVLT
TRBV12-3/TRBV12-4	TRBJ2-2	ASSGDRAGELF
TRBV20-1	TRBJ2-2	SAKRTGSNTGELF
TRBV6-2/TRBV6-3	TRBJ1-6	ASSPLGGRNSPLH
TRBV6-4	TRBJ2-2	ASSDSRTGELF
TRBV12-3/TRBV12-4	TRBJ2-7	ASNQEGSYEQY
TRBV7-2	TRBJ2-5	ASSLPVGETQY
TRBV18	TRBJ2-1	ASSPLGIGGNEQF
TRBV5-5	TRBJ2-5	ASSLGGQQETQY
TRBV6-2/TRBV6-3	TRBJ1-5	ASSYQGGQPQH
TRBV6-1	TRBJ1-2	ASSREQGVSGYT
TRBV7-2	TRBJ2-5	ASSPMTGGTGETQY
TRBV5-1	TRBJ2-1	ASSTSTGSVQDEQF